This T cell receptor (beta chain) was found in a study of CD8 T cells in ankylosing spondylitis. Study conclusions and caveats: Reportedly, matched ankylosing spondylitis synovial fluid was significantly enriched for disease-linked clones. What appeared characteristic of ankylosing spondylitis blood was a TCR beta motif of eight highly homologous variants. Those disease-linked clones were CD8+; they were also relatively rare in peripheral blood.

This clonotype was detected only a few times. Antigen: not known. Each TCR beta library was made by quantitative 5'-RACE that incorporated molecular barcodes. Each CDR3 protein gets one entry after TCRdb re-called the 5' RACE reads with MiXCR. The sample records around 140,000 distinct CDR3 sequences, 17% being singletons. The CDR3 length is 14 residues. The germline V gene encodes CDR1 MNHEY and CDR2 SVGAGI. V dropped 0 bases and J dropped 3 bases, with 8 bases sitting between them. The chain has TRBV6-5 and TRBJ1-1; D unclear. The receptor was derived from a male donor with ankylosing spondylitis. Sequencing was done on a sample of blood, either unsorted or a sorted T cell fraction (not recorded which). CDR3 DNA sequence: TGTGCCAGCAGTTACTCGTCGCGTGACACTGAAGCTTTCTTT. Amino acids: CASSYSSRDTEAFF.